This T cell receptor beta chain was identified during a study of control samples from healthy donors and cancer patients (TCRdb year 2020). As concerns this clone: Which antigen it targets is not known. No much larger clone is present one base from it, and per-base qualities are unavailable.

Libraries were built with the immunoSEQ multiplex PCR assay. This is the immuneACCESS table as TCRdb keeps it, with only in-frame sequences that have V and J called. A part of the clones is gone; compared with another copy, unresolved V genes explain less than half, and the rest is unexplained. Present in this sample are 45,000 to 60,000 clones, under 90% of which were seen just once. In total, the top ten clones hold around 10% of the sample. V is cut by 3 bases and J by 4 bases, and the space between the germline ends is 11 bases. The germline V gene yields SGHAT for CDR1 and FQNNGV for CDR2. The CDR3 covers 14 residues, taking in both the cysteine and the phenylalanine. The retained sequence is limited to the CDR3, 42 bases, with the frame set at the first base.

The clonotype comes from a man aged 65-85 years in good health. The sequenced sample consisted of blood. The sequence links TRBV11-2 to TRBJ2-3; too little of a D gene remains to name it. The CDR3 loop reads CASSLLGFADTQYF. The DNA sequence follows: TGTGCCAGCAGCTTGCTAGGATTTGCAGATACGCAGTATTTT.